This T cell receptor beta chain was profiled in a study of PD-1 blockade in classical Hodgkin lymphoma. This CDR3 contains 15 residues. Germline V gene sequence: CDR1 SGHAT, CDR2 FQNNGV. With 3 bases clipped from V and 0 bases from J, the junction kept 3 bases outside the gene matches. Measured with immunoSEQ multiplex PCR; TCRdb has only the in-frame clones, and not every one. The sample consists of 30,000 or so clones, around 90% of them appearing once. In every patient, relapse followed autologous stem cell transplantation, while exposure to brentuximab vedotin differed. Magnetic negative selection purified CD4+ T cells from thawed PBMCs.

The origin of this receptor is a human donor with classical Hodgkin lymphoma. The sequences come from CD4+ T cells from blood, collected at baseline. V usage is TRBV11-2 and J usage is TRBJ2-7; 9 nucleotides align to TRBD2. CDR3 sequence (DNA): TGTGCCAGCAGCTTTTCAGCGGGAGGCTCCTACGAGCAGTACTTC. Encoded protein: CASSFSAGGSYEQYF.